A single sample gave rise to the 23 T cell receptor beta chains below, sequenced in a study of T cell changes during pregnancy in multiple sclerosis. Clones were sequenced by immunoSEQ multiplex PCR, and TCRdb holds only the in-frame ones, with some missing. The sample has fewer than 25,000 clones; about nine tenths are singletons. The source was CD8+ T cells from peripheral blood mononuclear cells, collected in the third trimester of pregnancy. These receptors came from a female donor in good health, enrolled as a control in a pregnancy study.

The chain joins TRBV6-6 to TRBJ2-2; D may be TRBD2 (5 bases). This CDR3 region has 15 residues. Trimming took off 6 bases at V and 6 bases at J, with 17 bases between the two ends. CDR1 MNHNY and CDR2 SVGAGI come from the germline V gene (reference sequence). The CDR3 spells CASSQKLVTSGELFF. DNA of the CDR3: TGTGCCAGCAGCCAAAAACTAGTTACCTCCGGGGAGCTGTTTTTT.

The CDR3 DNA reads TGTGCCAGCAGCGTAGCGGGGGGCCTGGATAGTAATGAAAAACTGTTTTTT. This encodes CASSVAGGLDSNEKLFF. V usage is TRBV9 and J usage is TRBJ1-4, with D perhaps matching TRBD1 (6 bases). The CDR3 has 17 amino acids. Germline assignment: CDR1 SGDLS and CDR2 YYNGEE. With 0 bases removed from V and 4 bases from J, the gap between germline ends came to 16 bases.

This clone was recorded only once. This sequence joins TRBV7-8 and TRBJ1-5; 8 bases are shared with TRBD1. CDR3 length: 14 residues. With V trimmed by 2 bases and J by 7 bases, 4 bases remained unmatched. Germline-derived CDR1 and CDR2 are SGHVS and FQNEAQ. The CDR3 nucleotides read TGTGCCAGCAGCTTACAGGGGGCCGGACAGCCCCAGCATTTT. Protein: CASSLQGAGQPQHF.

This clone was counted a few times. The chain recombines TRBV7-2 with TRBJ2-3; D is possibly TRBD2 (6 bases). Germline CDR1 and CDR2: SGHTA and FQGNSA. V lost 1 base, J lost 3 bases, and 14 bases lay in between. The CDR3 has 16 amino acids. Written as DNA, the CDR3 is TGTGCCAGCAGCTTAGGTAGCGGCTCCCCGACAGATACGCAGTATTTT. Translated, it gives CASSLGSGSPTDTQYF.

The CDR3 DNA sequence: TGTGCCAGCAGTGAAATCGGAGGCAGCAATCAGCCCCAGCATTTT. This codes for CASSEIGGSNQPQHF. V is TRBV6-1 and J is TRBJ1-5; D is ambiguous. Deletions cut 2 bases from V and 1 base from J, with 9 bases between. From germline, CDR1 is MNHNS and CDR2 SASEGT. This CDR3 contains 15 residues.

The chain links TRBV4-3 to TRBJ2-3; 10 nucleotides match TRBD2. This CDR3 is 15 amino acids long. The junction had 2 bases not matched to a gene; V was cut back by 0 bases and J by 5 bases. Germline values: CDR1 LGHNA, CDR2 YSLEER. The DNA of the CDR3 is TGCGCCAGCAGCCAAGAGAGCGGGGGGGGAGATACGCAGTATTTT. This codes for CASSQESGGGDTQYF.

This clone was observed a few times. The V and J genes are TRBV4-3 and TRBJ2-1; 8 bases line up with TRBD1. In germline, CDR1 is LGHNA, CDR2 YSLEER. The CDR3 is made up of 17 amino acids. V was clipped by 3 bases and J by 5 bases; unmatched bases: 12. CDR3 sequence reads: CASSQRRQGTFDNEQFF. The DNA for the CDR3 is TGCGCCAGCAGCCAGCGCCGACAGGGGACCTTCGACAATGAGCAGTTCTTC.

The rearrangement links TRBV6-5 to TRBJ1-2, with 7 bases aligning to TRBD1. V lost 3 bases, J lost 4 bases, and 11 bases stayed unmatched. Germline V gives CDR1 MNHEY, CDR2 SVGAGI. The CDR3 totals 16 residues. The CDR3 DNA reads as TGTGCCAGCAGTTATTGGTACAGGGGAGAGGGCTATGGCTACACCTTC. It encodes CASSYWYRGEGYGYTF.

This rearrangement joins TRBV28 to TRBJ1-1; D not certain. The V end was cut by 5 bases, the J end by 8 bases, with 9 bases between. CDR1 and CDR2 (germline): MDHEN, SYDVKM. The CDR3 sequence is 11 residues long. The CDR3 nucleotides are TGTGCCAGCAGTAACACCTGGGAAGCTTTCTTT. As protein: CASSNTWEAFF.

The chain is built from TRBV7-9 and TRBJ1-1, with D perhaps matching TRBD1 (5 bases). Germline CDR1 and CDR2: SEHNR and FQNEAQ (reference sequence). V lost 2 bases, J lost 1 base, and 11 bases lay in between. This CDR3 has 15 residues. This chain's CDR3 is CASSLPGIANTEAFF. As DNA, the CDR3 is TGTGCCAGCAGCTTACCAGGGATTGCGAACACTGAAGCTTTCTTT.

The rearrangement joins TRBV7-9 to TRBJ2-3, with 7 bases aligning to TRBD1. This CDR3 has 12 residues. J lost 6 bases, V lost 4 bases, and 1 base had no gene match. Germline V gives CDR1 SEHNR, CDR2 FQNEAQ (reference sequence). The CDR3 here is CASSSTGDTQYF. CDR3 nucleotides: TGTGCCAGCAGCTCGACAGGGGATACGCAGTATTTT.

In DNA, the CDR3 is TGTGCCTGGAGTGTCGGAGAAAACCTAGCCTATAATTCACCCCTCCACTTT. Its translation is CAWSVGENLAYNSPLHF. The chain uses TRBV30 and TRBJ1-6; D not certain. The CDR3 runs to 17 residues. Between the trimmed V and J ends, which lost 0 bases and 2 bases, there was a span of 14 bases. Germline loops: CDR1 GTSNPN, CDR2 SVGIG (reference sequence).

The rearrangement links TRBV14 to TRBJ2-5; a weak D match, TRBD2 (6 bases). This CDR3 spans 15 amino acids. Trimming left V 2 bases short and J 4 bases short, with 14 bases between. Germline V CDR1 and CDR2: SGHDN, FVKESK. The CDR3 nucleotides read TGTGCCAGCAGCCAATATTGGCTGGGAGGAGAGACCCAGTACTTC. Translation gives CASSQYWLGGETQYF.

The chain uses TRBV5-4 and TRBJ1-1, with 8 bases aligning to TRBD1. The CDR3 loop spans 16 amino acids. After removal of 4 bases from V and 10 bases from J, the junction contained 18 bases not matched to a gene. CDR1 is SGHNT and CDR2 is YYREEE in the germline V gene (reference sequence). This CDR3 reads CASSQGAGKLIFSAFF. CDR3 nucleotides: TGTGCCAGCAGCCAGGGGGCAGGGAAACTGATTTTTTCAGCTTTCTTT.

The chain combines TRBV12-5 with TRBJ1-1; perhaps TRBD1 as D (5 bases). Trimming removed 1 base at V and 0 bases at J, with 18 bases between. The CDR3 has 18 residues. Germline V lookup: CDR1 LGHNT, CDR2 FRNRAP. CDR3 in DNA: TGTGCTAGTGGTTTGGCGACTTGGGGCGAACCAGTGAACACTGAAGCTTTCTTT. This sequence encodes CASGLATWGEPVNTEAFF.

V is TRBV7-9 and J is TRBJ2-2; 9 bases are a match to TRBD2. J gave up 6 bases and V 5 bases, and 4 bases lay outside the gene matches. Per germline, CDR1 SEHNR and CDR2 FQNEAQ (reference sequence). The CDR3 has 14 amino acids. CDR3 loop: CASSQGTSPGELFF. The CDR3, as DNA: TGTGCCAGCAGCCAAGGGACTAGCCCCGGGGAGCTGTTTTTT.

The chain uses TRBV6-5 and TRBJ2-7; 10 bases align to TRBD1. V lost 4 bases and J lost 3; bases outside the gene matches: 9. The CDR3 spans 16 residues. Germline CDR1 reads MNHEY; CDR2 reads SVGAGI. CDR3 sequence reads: CASSSRTGGTLYEQYF. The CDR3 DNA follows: TGTGCCAGCAGTTCAAGGACAGGGGGGACCCTCTACGAGCAGTACTTC.

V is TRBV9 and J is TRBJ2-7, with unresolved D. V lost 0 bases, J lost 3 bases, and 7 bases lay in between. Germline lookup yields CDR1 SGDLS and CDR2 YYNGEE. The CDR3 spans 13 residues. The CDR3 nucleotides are TGTGCCAGCAGCGTAGGAGACAACTACGAGCAGTACTTC. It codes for CASSVGDNYEQYF.

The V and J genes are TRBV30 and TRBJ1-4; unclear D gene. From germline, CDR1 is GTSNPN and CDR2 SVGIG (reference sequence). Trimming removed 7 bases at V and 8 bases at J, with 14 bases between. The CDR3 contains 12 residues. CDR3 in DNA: TGTGCCTTTCAGGAGGAGGGCGAAAAACTGTTTTTT. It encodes CAFQEEGEKLFF.

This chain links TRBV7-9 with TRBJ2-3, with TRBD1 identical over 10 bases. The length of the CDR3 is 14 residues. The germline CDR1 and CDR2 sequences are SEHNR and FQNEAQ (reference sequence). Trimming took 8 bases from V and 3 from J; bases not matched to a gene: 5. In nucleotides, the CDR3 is TGTGCCAGCTCCGGACAGGGGGTAACAGATACGCAGTATTTT. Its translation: CASSGQGVTDTQYF.

CDR3 loop: CASSPLAGGPTDTQYF. CDR3 nucleotide sequence: TGTGCCAGCAGCCCGCTAGCGGGGGGGCCGACAGATACGCAGTATTTT. The chain has TRBV7-8 and TRBJ2-3; 12 bases line up with TRBD2. Per germline, CDR1 SGHVS and CDR2 FQNEAQ. V dropped 5 bases and J dropped 3; count of bases not matched to a gene: 6. This CDR3 comprises 16 residues.

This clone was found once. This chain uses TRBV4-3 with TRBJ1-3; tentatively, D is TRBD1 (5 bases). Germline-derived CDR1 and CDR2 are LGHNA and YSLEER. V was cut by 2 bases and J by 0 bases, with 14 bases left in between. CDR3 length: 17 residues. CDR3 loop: CASSQTQGIYSGNTIYF. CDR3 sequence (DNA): TGCGCCAGCAGCCAAACTCAGGGTATTTACTCTGGAAACACCATATATTTT.

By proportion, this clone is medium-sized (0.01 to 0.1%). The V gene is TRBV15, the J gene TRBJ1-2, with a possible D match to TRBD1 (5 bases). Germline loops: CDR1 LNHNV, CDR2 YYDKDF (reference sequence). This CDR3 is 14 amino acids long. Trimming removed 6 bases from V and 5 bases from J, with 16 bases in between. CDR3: CATRGAADPYGYTF. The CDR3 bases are TGTGCCACCAGAGGGGCCGCGGACCCGTATGGCTACACCTTC.